This T cell receptor beta chain was documented in a study of T-cell memory formation after mild COVID-19 (dated by TCRdb to about 2021). Describing the broader study: Most TCR sequence clusters were specific to one of the two donors. In a couple of donors, T-cell clones that expanded and contracted after mild COVID-19 were tracked by sequencing TCRalpha and TCRbeta repertoires over time. The cohort comprised two young, previously healthy adult volunteers, one female and one male.

This clonotype was counted between two and nine times. Its recognized antigen is unknown. Base qualities are missing; no much larger clone stands one base away. Sequencing relied on an Illumina NovaSeq 6000. cDNA libraries for TCRalpha and TCRbeta were prepared by 5'RACE using constant-segment primers, with sample barcodes and unique molecular identifiers added. Trizol reagent was used to extract RNA from every sample. Amplification of the libraries took two PCR steps, and the second step added a second sample barcode plus Illumina TruSeq adapters. Sequencing of libraries was performed on an Illumina NovaSeq with 2 x 150 bp paired-end reads. The authors' pipeline ran thus. Reads were demultiplexed and collapsed into UMI-guided consensus sequences with migec v1.2.7. Using mixcr v2.1.11, UMI consensuses were aligned to TRA and TRB V and J templates and then assembled into clonotypes. A clonotype was counted as expanded or contracted only if both edgeR and NoisET called the change significant, with noise models trained on biological replicates. For edgeR calls, the thresholds were a false discovery rate-adjusted p below 0.01 and a log2 fold-change of 1. As an exploratory analysis of dynamics, max-normalized trajectories of the 1000 most abundant clonotypes were examined by PCA with hierarchical clustering. Separately sequenced CD4+ and CD8+ repertoires were used to assign the CD4 or CD8 phenotype of responding clones. TCRdb trimmed public reads at Q25 via fastp, called clones via MiXCR and kept in-frame beta chains. Each entry is one CDR3 protein sequence, shown with its most common DNA and genes. It is TCRdb's table, rather than the study itself, that gives the V and J calls and clone size. This sample has roughly 260,000 distinct CDR3 sequences in its table, and around 15% of those were observed once. 3.5% of the sample belongs to the ten largest clones.

Ficoll-Paque density gradient centrifugation was the method used to isolate PBMCs. Taken from the germline V gene, the CDR1 and CDR2 loops are LGHNA and YSLEER. Trimming accounts for 2 bases at V and 6 bases at J, while the number of junction bases matched to no gene is 19. The CDR3 goes from the cysteine to the phenylalanine over 19 residues. The read is trimmed to its CDR3 DNA, 57 bases read in frame from base 1. The study at large found these results: Clones contracting from day 15 to 85 had balanced CD4/CD8 phenotypes, while a second wave expanding from day 15 to 37 was biased towards CD4+. Contracting CD4+ clones appeared mostly in the CM and EM memory subsets, whereas CD8+ clones were enriched in EMRA. SARS-CoV-2 specificity of the second-wave clones peaking on day 37 was not confirmed. The study covered only two mild cases, and larger cohorts including severe cases with pre-infection samples were considered necessary. Some responding clones were found in pre-infection memory, which suggests that pre-existing cross-reactive memory T cells took part in the SARS-CoV-2 response.

This TCR derives from a man between 18 and 35 years old who had mild COVID-19 (a few samples of this study predate the infection). The sample titles of this study are shuffled in the database, so cell type and time point are left out; the donor was told from shared clones. The rearranged chain carries TRBV4-3 and TRBJ2-3; TRBD1 agrees with 8 junctional bases. The sequenced sample was PBMCs or a T cell subset sorted from them (not recorded which). Here is the DNA: TGCGCCAGCAGCCAAAAGGGCCCCCCGACAGGGGTCATACTGGATACGCAGTATTTT. Its protein product is CASSQKGPPTGVILDTQYF.